The clone carrying this T cell receptor beta chain was observed many times. Its antigen is still unknown. The authors amplified TCR beta CDR3 regions from RNA transcripts. RT-PCR in the first round used HTBI primers; a second-round multiplex PCR followed. A single record per CDR3 protein comes from TCRdb applying MiXCR to the multiplex PCR reads. The sample has some 380,000 distinct CDR3 sequences; roughly 14% are singletons. The ends were cut back, 6 bases at V and 9 bases at J, with 15 bases in the middle. This CDR3 region has 13 residues. The V gene's germline CDR1 is DFQATT and CDR2 SNEGSKA (reference sequence). The data were obtained in a study of Graves' ophthalmopathy and Graves' hyperthyroidism. Whole-study results and caveats: Stable hyperthyroidism and ophthalmopathy were told apart by a 13-signature model, which achieved 85% to 90% sensitivity and more than 75% specificity. Most expanded clonotypes in thyroid above 0.001 frequency also showed up in blood.

The term stable hyperthyroidism indicated an absence of ophthalmopathy within 18 months of follow-up. Each hyperthyroidism patient was newly diagnosed, with under 2 months' duration, and aged 18 to 65. The receptor was derived from a woman between 18 and 30 years old with stable Graves' hyperthyroidism. Sequencing input: peripheral blood. V gene TRBV20-1 combines with J gene TRBJ1-6; possibly TRBD1 for D (5 bases). This CDR3 is CSATRDPGSPLHF. For the CDR3, the DNA is TGCAGTGCGACCAGGGACCCGGGTTCACCCCTCCACTTT.